The 28 T cell receptor beta chains below were found in one sample sequenced in a study of blood T cell repertoires in COVID-19. Sequenced by immunoSEQ multiplex PCR; TCRdb stores in-frame clones only, minus some. The sample has 150,000 to 200,000 clones, approximately 78% seen once. The specimen was peripheral blood. Receptors originate from an elderly woman with COVID-19, enrolled during active disease.

Notes on this clone: One end of the junction fails to match germline, which may point to a read error. CDR3 in DNA: TGTGCCAGTAGTCCCCCTCCCGGGACTAGCGGCCGACTACTATTT. Translation gives CASSPPPGTSGRLLF. V and J are TRBV19 and TRBJ2-3; 11 bases align to TRBD2. Germline CDR1 reads LNHDA; CDR2 reads SQIVND (reference sequence). CDR3 length: 15 amino acids.

The chain is built from TRBV28 and TRBJ2-7; D may be TRBD2 (6 bases). Trimming took off 4 bases at V and 2 bases at J, with 12 bases between the two ends. CDR1 MDHEN and CDR2 SYDVKM come from the germline V gene. The length of the CDR3 is 14 residues. The CDR3 nucleotides are TGTGCCAGCAGTTCAGGCGGGACCCCCTACGAGCAGTACTTC. Translating it yields CASSSGGTPYEQYF. Based on the CDR3 plus reference TRBV28 and TRBJ2-7, the full variable domain is DVKVTQSSRYLVKRTGEKVFLECVQDMDHENMFWYRQDPGLGLRLIYFSYDVKMKEKGDIPEGYSVSREKKERFSLILESASTNQTSMYLCASSSGGTPYEQYFGPGTRLTVT.

The genes are TRBV2 and TRBJ1-1; D is ambiguous. V dropped 0 bases and J dropped 2 bases, with 19 bases sitting between them. The length of the CDR3 is 18 residues. From germline, CDR1 is SNHLY and CDR2 FYNNEI. The CDR3 DNA sequence: TGTGCCAGCAGTGAAGCGGAGGGTTGGGCAGGCCTAAACACTGAAGCTTTCTTT. Residues: CASSEAEGWAGLNTEAFF. Variable domain in full (rest from reference TRBV2 and TRBJ1-1): EPEVTQTPSHQVTQMGQEVILRCVPISNHLYFYWYRQILGQKVEFLVSFYNNEISEKSEIFDDQFSVERPDGSNFTLKIRSTKLEDSAMYFCASSEAEGWAGLNTEAFFGQGTRLTVV.

This clone was observed a handful of times. The chain recombines TRBV7-9 with TRBJ2-3; D is perhaps TRBD1 (5 bases). This CDR3 contains 15 residues. The V gene's germline CDR1 is SEHNR and CDR2 FQNEAQ (reference sequence). Trimming stripped 1 base from V and 2 bases from J, with 10 bases between. DNA of the CDR3: TGTGCCAGCAGCTTAGTGGGGCAGGTCACAGATACGCAGTATTTT. Translation: CASSLVGQVTDTQYF.

This sequence joins TRBV4-2 and TRBJ2-1, with TRBD1 matching over 10 bases. The V segment lost 3 bases and the J segment 10 bases; nucleotides outside the gene matches: 12. The CDR3 has 16 amino acids. Germline-derived CDR1 and CDR2 are LGHNA and YNFKEQ. The DNA of the CDR3 is TGTGCCAGCAGCCAGACAGATCCCGGGACAGGGGTCGAGCAGTTCTTC. It is translated as CASSQTDPGTGVEQFF.

The chain recombines TRBV6-6 with TRBJ1-1; D perhaps matches TRBD1 (5 bases). Germline CDR1 is MNHNY and CDR2 is SVGAGI (reference sequence). Between the trimmed V and J ends, which lost 4 bases and 5 bases, there was a span of 11 bases. The CDR3 loop spans 13 amino acids. CDR3 coding DNA: TGTGCCAGCAGTTTCCTCAGGGATACTGAAGCTTTCTTT. Its protein product is CASSFLRDTEAFF.

The J gene is TRBJ2-5, the V gene TRBV9, with 8 bases identical to TRBD1. V was clipped by 3 bases and J by 5 bases; unmatched bases: 9. Germline assignment: CDR1 SGDLS and CDR2 YYNGEE. The CDR3 has 15 residues. The CDR3 here is CASSGERQGWETQYF. CDR3 DNA sequence: TGTGCCAGCAGCGGAGAAAGACAGGGGTGGGAGACCCAGTACTTC.

The rearrangement links TRBV11-3 to TRBJ2-1, with 7 bases that match TRBD1. CDR1 SGHNT and CDR2 YENEEA come from the germline V gene. V dropped 3 bases and J dropped 2; count of bases not matched to a gene: 1. The CDR3 runs 14 residues. The CDR3 DNA sequence: TGTGCCAGCAGCTTTAGGGGGCCCTACAATGAGCAGTTCTTC. It is translated as CASSFRGPYNEQFF.

The chain combines TRBV7-2 with TRBJ2-2; 11 bases map to TRBD2. Germline assignment: CDR1 SGHTA and CDR2 FQGNSA. The CDR3 has 16 amino acids. The ends lost 1 base at V and 6 bases at J; junction bases unmatched: 4. CDR3 loop: CASSLDSGRAPGELFF. The CDR3 bases are TGTGCCAGCAGCTTAGATAGCGGGAGGGCCCCCGGGGAGCTGTTTTTT.

This clone occurred a few times. The chain carries TRBV20-1 and TRBJ1-2; D uncertain. This CDR3 is built from 10 residues. Germline CDR1 and CDR2: DFQATT and SNEGSKA (reference sequence). For the CDR3, the DNA is TGCAGCGGGCGAGGGAATGGCTACACCTTC. This gives the protein CSGRGNGYTF.

The V and J genes are TRBV4-1 and TRBJ2-6; tentative D call: TRBD2 (7 bases). V lost 0 bases and J lost 4, with 10 bases in between. Germline V gene sequence: CDR1 MGHRA, CDR2 YSYEKL. CDR3 size: 16 residues. As DNA, the CDR3 is TGCGCCAGCAGCCAAGATCGGGGGGCCGGGGCCAACGTCCTGACTTTC. Its protein is CASSQDRGAGANVLTF.

The V call is TRBV7-2, the J call TRBJ2-1; no clear D gene. CDR3 length equals 17 residues. CDR1 is SGHTA and CDR2 is FQGNSA in the germline V gene. V lost 4 bases and J lost 0, with 16 bases in between. The CDR3 region has the DNA TGTGCCAGCAGCTATCGGTCGAACCTCCTCTCCTACAATGAGCAGTTCTTC. Translated: CASSYRSNLLSYNEQFF.

The rearrangement links TRBV28 to TRBJ2-2; 12 bases align to TRBD1. Per germline, CDR1 MDHEN and CDR2 SYDVKM. V lost 6 bases, J lost 7 bases, and 3 bases stayed unmatched. CDR3 size: 14 residues. DNA of the CDR3: TGTGCCAGCAGGGGGACAGGGGGCCTCGGGGAGCTGTTTTTT. The encoded protein is CASRGTGGLGELFF.

The V call is TRBV12-3 or TRBV12-4, the J call TRBJ2-7; possible D gene TRBD2, 5 bases. Trimming removed 2 bases at V and 5 bases at J, with 10 bases between. This CDR3 has 13 residues. The CDR3 DNA follows: TGTGCCAGCAGTTTAATCGGCGGGCACGAGCAGTACTTC. It yields the protein CASSLIGGHEQYF.

This chain joins TRBV5-5 and TRBJ2-2; 9 positions match TRBD2. V lost 3 bases to trimming and J lost 7 bases; unmatched junction nucleotides: 10. The CDR3 runs to 16 residues. The germline CDR1 and CDR2 sequences are SGHKS and YYEKEE (reference sequence). The CDR3 sequence is CASSSSTSGWFGELFF. DNA of the CDR3: TGTGCCAGCAGCTCGTCGACTAGCGGATGGTTCGGGGAGCTGTTTTTT. Combining the CDR3 with reference TRBV5-5 and TRBJ2-2 gives the whole variable domain DAGVTQSPTHLIKTRGQQVTLRCSPISGHKSVSWYQQVLGQGPQFIFQYYEKEERGRGNFPDRFSARQFPNYSSELNVNALLLGDSALYLCASSSSTSGWFGELFFGEGSRLTVL.

At least ten counts were recorded for this clone. V gene TRBV6-5 combines with J gene TRBJ2-5; 13 bases map to TRBD2. Germline-derived CDR1 and CDR2 are MNHEY and SVGAGI. The CDR3 consists of 15 residues. Trimming took 5 bases from V and 8 from J; bases not matched to a gene: 8. CDR3 loop: CASSRAGTSGNTQYF. As DNA, the CDR3 is TGTGCCAGCAGTCGAGCCGGGACTAGCGGGAATACCCAGTACTTC.

The V call is TRBV27, the J call TRBJ2-5, with D perhaps matching TRBD2 (5 bases). The V gene's germline CDR1 is MNHEY and CDR2 SMNVEV (reference sequence). This CDR3 is built from 12 residues. The V gene lost 4 bases and the J gene lost 7 bases, with 10 bases spanning the gap. The CDR3, as DNA: TGTGCCAGCAGTTCCAACCGGGGGACCCAGTACTTC. Its protein product is CASSSNRGTQYF.

The chain couples TRBV5-5 to TRBJ2-4; 8 bases align to TRBD2. Germline assignment: CDR1 SGHKS and CDR2 YYEKEE (reference sequence). V shed 0 bases, J shed 7 bases, and the junction held 0 bases outside the gene matches. The CDR3 sequence is 13 residues long. CDR3: CASSLERENIQYF. DNA for the CDR3: TGTGCCAGCAGCTTGGAGCGGGAGAACATTCAGTACTTC. Combining the CDR3 with reference TRBV5-5 and TRBJ2-4 gives the whole variable domain DAGVTQSPTHLIKTRGQQVTLRCSPISGHKSVSWYQQVLGQGPQFIFQYYEKEERGRGNFPDRFSARQFPNYSSELNVNALLLGDSALYLCASSLERENIQYFGAGTRLSVL.

This chain uses TRBV7-6 with TRBJ2-2, with TRBD1 matching over 8 bases. The CDR3 extends over 16 amino acids. From germline, CDR1 is SGHVS and CDR2 FNYEAQ. V lost 5 bases, J lost 0 bases, and 5 bases stayed unmatched. CDR3: CASSRRTGTNTGELFF. The CDR3 nucleotides are TGTGCCAGCAGCCGACGGACAGGGACGAACACCGGGGAGCTGTTTTTT. Using reference TRBV7-6 and TRBJ2-2 for the parts outside the CDR3, the full variable domain is GAGVSQSPRYKVTKRGQDVALRCDPISGHVSLYWYRQALGQGPEFLTYFNYEAQQDKSGLPNDRFSAERPEGSISTLTIQRTEQRDSAMYRCASSRRTGTNTGELFFGEGSRLTVL.

Turning to this clone: Sequence at one end of the junction differs from germline and may be a read error. The DNA of the CDR3 is TGCAGCGCCTCTAAGGGGGTGAATACTGAAGCTTTCTTT. As protein: CSASKGVNTEAFF. V gene TRBV29-1 combines with J gene TRBJ1-1; tentatively, D is TRBD1 (6 bases). Germline V lookup: CDR1 SQVTM, CDR2 ANQGSEA. CDR3 size: 13 residues.

J is TRBJ2-1 and V is TRBV6-2 or TRBV6-3, with TRBD2 matching over 14 bases. Germline V gene sequence: CDR1 MNHEY, CDR2 SVGEGT. There are 17 residues in the CDR3. Losses at the gene ends were 5 bases for V and 5 bases for J; bases not matched to a gene: 8. The DNA for the CDR3 is TGTGCCAGCAGTGCCCAGTCGGGACTAGCGGGGGACAATGAGCAGTTCTTC. Encoded protein: CASSAQSGLAGDNEQFF.

This chain's CDR3 is CASSSGHYEQYF. The CDR3 DNA sequence: TGTGCCAGCAGCTCCGGACACTACGAGCAGTACTTC. The rearrangement joins TRBV5-6 to TRBJ2-7; maybe TRBD1 (5 bases). The CDR3 is made up of 12 amino acids. Germline assignment: CDR1 SGHDT and CDR2 YYEEEE. V lost 3 bases, J lost 3 bases, and 7 bases lay in between.

This chain connects TRBV21-1 to TRBJ1-2; the table calls TRBD1, which could not be checked here. TRBV21-1 counts as a pseudogene. CDR3 size: 16 residues. The CDR3 loop is CASSKDWRGGVRGYTF. The CDR3, as DNA: TGTGCCAGCAGCAAAGACTGGCGTGGGGGCGTACGGGGCTACACCTTC.

The chain joins TRBV19 to TRBJ2-1; D ambiguous. The CDR3 loop spans 12 amino acids. Germline-derived CDR1 and CDR2 are LNHDA and SQIVND (reference sequence). The V end was cut by 7 bases, the J end by 4 bases, with 8 bases between. The CDR3 DNA reads as TGTGCCAGTACCGGTACTTACAATGAGCAGTTCTTC. This sequence encodes CASTGTYNEQFF.

The rearrangement links TRBV24-1 to TRBJ2-3; 9 bases align to TRBD2. The germline V gene has CDR1 KGHDR and CDR2 SFDVKD. The trim removed 3 bases at V and 6 bases at J, leaving 18 bases unmatched. This CDR3 is 19 amino acids long. This CDR3 is CATSDPQFASGIHPDTQYF. The CDR3 nucleotides are TGTGCCACCAGTGATCCGCAGTTTGCTAGCGGGATACACCCCGATACGCAGTATTTT.

This chain uses TRBV5-8 with TRBJ2-1, with D possibly TRBD1 on 5 matching bases. Trimming took 1 base from V and 2 from J, leaving 13 bases between them. Germline V gives CDR1 SGHTS, CDR2 YDEGEE. The CDR3 contains 16 residues. The CDR3 loop reads CASSLFDRLTYNEQFF. The CDR3 nucleotides are TGTGCCAGCAGCTTGTTTGACAGACTCACCTACAATGAGCAGTTCTTC.

The chain joins TRBV11-2 to TRBJ2-7; possibly TRBD2 for D (5 bases). Germline CDR1 reads SGHAT; CDR2 reads FQNNGV. Between the trimmed V and J ends, which lost 1 base and 0 bases, there was a span of 13 bases. The length of the CDR3 is 16 residues. Here the CDR3 DNA reads TGTGCCAGCAGCTTAGGGGAGAGCAGGATCTCCTACGAGCAGTACTTC. This gives the protein CASSLGESRISYEQYF.

The chain employs TRBV5-1 and TRBJ1-1, with 9 bases identical to TRBD1. The CDR3 is 18 residues long. The V gene's germline CDR1 is SGHRS and CDR2 YFSETQ. The V and J ends lost 0 bases and 0 bases, in that order; junction bases with no gene match: 9. CDR3 DNA: TGCGCCAGCAGCTTGGAAGGGACAGGGACCATACTGAACACTGAAGCTTTCTTT. This sequence encodes CASSLEGTGTILNTEAFF.